What follows is one T cell receptor beta chain and its context. The data stem from a study of molecular identifiers for immune sequencing clone quantification. Unmatched junction bases numbered 3, after V lost 6 bases and J lost 0 bases. CDR1 is DFQATT, CDR2 SNEGSKA, per germline (reference sequence). This CDR3 comprises 14 residues. TCR libraries were built in bulk with a published protocol and specific TCR primers. One entry per CDR3 protein results from TCRdb running MiXCR on the PCR reads. This sample has more than 250,000 distinct CDR3 sequences, with about a fifth found just once. Specimen: naive CD8+ T cells from blood, with Jurkat cell RNA spiked in. Subset specified: FACS-sorted CD8+CD4-CCR7+CD45RA+ naive T cells. This clonotype originated in a human donor in good health. Some libraries in this study had Jurkat cell RNA spiked in. The V call is TRBV20-1, the J call TRBJ2-1; 9 bases line up with TRBD2. The CDR3 DNA sequence: TGCAGTGCGACTAGCGGATCCTCCTACAATGAGCAGTTCTTC. This encodes CSATSGSSYNEQFF.